The 30 T cell receptor beta chains presented below share a single source sample, sequenced in a study of blood T cell repertoires in COVID-19. The method was immunoSEQ multiplex PCR; TCRdb's version includes in-frame clones alone and lacks a portion of them. Altogether around 86,000 clones are present, around 80% being singletons, with the ten largest covering around 29%. Material: peripheral blood. The receptors derive from an elderly woman with acute or convalescent COVID-19.

V gene TRBV28 combines with J gene TRBJ2-1; a weak D match, TRBD1 (6 bases). Per germline, CDR1 MDHEN and CDR2 SYDVKM. V was shortened by 1 base and J by 4 bases, with 17 bases between the two germline ends. This CDR3 region has 17 residues. CDR3 protein: CASSLYLGAQQYNEQFF. CDR3 coding DNA: TGTGCCAGCAGTTTATATCTGGGGGCCCAACAATACAATGAGCAGTTCTTC.

The chain couples TRBV12-5 to TRBJ2-3, with TRBD1 matching 8 bases. With V trimmed by 7 bases and J by 6 bases, 9 bases remained unmatched. The CDR3 loop spans 14 amino acids. Germline values: CDR1 LGHNT, CDR2 FRNRAP. The chain's CDR3 is CASASTGVWDTQYF. The CDR3 nucleotides read TGTGCTAGTGCCTCGACAGGGGTATGGGATACGCAGTATTTT.

The V and J genes are TRBV6-5 and TRBJ2-7; D call uncertain. The germline V gene has CDR1 MNHEY and CDR2 SVGAGI. The CDR3 runs 16 residues. The V and J ends lost 0 bases and 2 bases respectively, with 14 bases between them. CDR3 protein: CASSYSRPQFAYEQYF. The CDR3 nucleotides read TGTGCCAGCAGTTACTCGCGGCCACAATTCGCCTACGAGCAGTACTTC.

The chain has TRBV7-2 and TRBJ2-1; no definite D call. Trimming shortened V by 7 bases and J by 0 bases, and 16 bases separated the two germline ends. The CDR3 has 16 amino acids. Germline V gives CDR1 SGHTA, CDR2 FQGNSA. This CDR3 reads CASTLGGSSSYNEQFF. In DNA, the CDR3 is TGTGCCAGCACCCTAGGTGGCAGCAGCTCCTACAATGAGCAGTTCTTC. The full variable domain, rest sourced from reference TRBV7-2 and TRBJ2-1, is GAGVSQSPSNKVTEKGKDVELRCDPISGHTALYWYRQSLGQGLEFLIYFQGNSAPDKSGLPSDRFSAERTGGSVSTLTIQRTQQEDSAVYLCASTLGGSSSYNEQFFGPGTRLTVL.

This chain uses TRBV29-1 with TRBJ2-7; D not resolved. From germline, CDR1 is SQVTM and CDR2 ANQGSEA. V shed 6 bases and J shed 1 base, with 10 bases lying between them. The CDR3 consists of 12 residues. CDR3 residues: CSVAWASYEQYF. The CDR3 DNA reads TGCAGCGTGGCGTGGGCGTCCTACGAGCAGTACTTC.

V usage is TRBV6-5 and J usage is TRBJ2-7; weak D call: TRBD1 (5 bases). This CDR3 region has 13 residues. V was clipped by 0 bases and J by 6 bases, with 9 bases between them. The V gene's germline CDR1 is MNHEY and CDR2 SVGAGI. CDR3 sequence: CASSYSWGFEQYF. In DNA form, the CDR3 reads TGTGCCAGCAGTTACTCTTGGGGCTTCGAGCAGTACTTC.

The chain uses TRBV7-2 and TRBJ2-2; TRBD2 is a possible D gene (6 bases). The germline V and J ends were trimmed by 5 bases and 7 bases, with 14 bases remaining between them. The CDR3 covers 14 residues. The V gene's germline CDR1 is SGHTA and CDR2 FQGNSA. In DNA form, the CDR3 reads TGTGCCAGCAGCCGTTACCGGGAGAGCGGGGAGCTGTTTTTT. Its protein product is CASSRYRESGELFF.

J is TRBJ2-7 and V is TRBV7-2; D may be TRBD1 (5 bases). V lost 4 bases and J lost 2, with 12 bases in between. The CDR3 extends over 14 amino acids. From germline, CDR1 is SGHTA and CDR2 FQGNSA. For the CDR3, the DNA is TGTGCCAGCAGCTCTCTGGGCAGGGCCTACGAGCAGTACTTC. It yields the protein CASSSLGRAYEQYF.

The V call is TRBV2, the J call TRBJ1-2, with D unclear. V lost 7 bases and J lost 6, with 15 bases in between. The CDR3 has 13 residues. Germline V gene data show CDR1 as SNHLY and CDR2 as FYNNEI. CDR3 bases: TGTGCCAGCACCACAGAGCGGGGTAATGGCTACACCTTC. Its protein is CASTTERGNGYTF.

The chain links TRBV7-2 to TRBJ1-3, with unresolved D. The CDR3 consists of 16 residues. V lost 5 bases to trimming and J lost 0 bases, with 14 bases between them. In germline, CDR1 is SGHTA, CDR2 FQGNSA. This CDR3 reads CASSPAPGSSGNTIYF. CDR3 DNA: TGTGCCAGCAGCCCCGCCCCTGGCAGCTCTGGAAACACCATATATTTT.

This rearrangement joins TRBV6-6 to TRBJ2-7; 9 bases align to TRBD1. Looked up from germline, CDR1 is MNHNY and CDR2 is SVGAGI (reference sequence). The CDR3 totals 16 residues. J lost 9 bases, V lost 5 bases, and 17 bases had no gene match. CDR3 sequence (DNA): TGTGCCAGCAGTAACCCCTCCGGGACAGGGACAATGGGGCAGTACTTC. Amino acids: CASSNPSGTGTMGQYF.

The chain links TRBV4-3 to TRBJ2-3, with 7 bases matching TRBD1. The CDR3 is 16 amino acids. Germline V gene sequence: CDR1 LGHNA, CDR2 YSLEER. V lost 0 bases and J lost 5; bases outside the gene matches: 8. CDR3 sequence (DNA): TGCGCCAGCAGCCAAGATATACAGGGGTTGGGAGATACGCAGTATTTT. Protein: CASSQDIQGLGDTQYF.

This chain links TRBV11-2 with TRBJ2-1; 8 positions agree with TRBD1. Germline-derived CDR1 and CDR2 are SGHAT and FQNNGV. This CDR3 spans 15 amino acids. After removal of 5 bases from V and 8 bases from J, the junction contained 11 bases not matched to a gene. The CDR3 spells CASSQIQGEFYEQFF. In nucleotides, the CDR3 is TGTGCCAGCAGCCAAATACAGGGGGAGTTTTATGAGCAGTTCTTC.

The CDR3 nucleotides read TGTGCCAGCAGCTTAGTCGCCCCACGGGAGCAGTTCTTC. Amino acids: CASSLVAPREQFF. The rearrangement uses TRBV11-3 and TRBJ2-1; D is unclear. The CDR3 extends over 13 amino acids. Germline V gene data show CDR1 as SGHNT and CDR2 as YENEEA. V was cut by 1 base and J by 10 bases, with 11 bases left in between. The full variable domain, its missing parts supplied by reference TRBV11-3 and TRBJ2-1, is EAGVVQSPRYKIIEKKQPVAFWCNPISGHNTLYWYLQNLGQGPELLIRYENEEAVDDSQLPKDRFSAERLKGVDSTLKIQPAELGDSAVYLCASSLVAPREQFFGPGTRLTVL.

This clone was seen many times. The chain carries TRBV15 and TRBJ2-3; 7 nucleotides agree with TRBD1. Germline V gives CDR1 LNHNV, CDR2 YYDKDF (reference sequence). CDR3 length: 14 residues. V lost 1 base to trimming and J lost 3 bases; unmatched junction nucleotides: 1. CDR3 coding DNA: TGTGCCACCAGCAGAGGACAGGGTACAGATACGCAGTATTTT. Protein: CATSRGQGTDTQYF.

The rearrangement uses TRBV18 and TRBJ2-7, with TRBD1 identical over 9 bases. Trimming took 6 bases from V and 3 from J; bases not matched to a gene: 12. CDR3 length: 16 residues. CDR1 KGHSH and CDR2 LQKENI come from the germline V gene. CDR3 DNA: TGTGCCAGCTCTCCTAAAGGTGGGACAGGGATCTACGAGCAGTACTTC. Translated, it gives CASSPKGGTGIYEQYF.

V and J are TRBV10-3 and TRBJ2-7; 10 bases align to TRBD1. Germline CDR1 ENHRY, CDR2 SYGVKD. The CDR3 length is 12 residues. V lost 10 bases and J lost 3; bases outside the gene matches: 3. CDR3 sequence: CATRDRGYEQYF. The CDR3 DNA is TGTGCCACCCGGGACAGGGGCTACGAGCAGTACTTC.

A single count supports this clone. The chain links TRBV5-1 to TRBJ2-2; 9 bases line up with TRBD1. CDR1 is SGHRS and CDR2 is YFSETQ in the germline V gene. The J segment lost 7 bases and the V segment lost 6 bases, leaving 10 bases of the junction unmatched. The CDR3 runs 15 residues. CDR3 in amino acids: CASTATGGANGELFF. CDR3 nucleotide sequence: TGCGCCAGCACGGCGACAGGGGGGGCTAACGGGGAGCTGTTTTTT.

The rearrangement uses TRBV28 and TRBJ2-3, with 8 positions matching TRBD1. The CDR3 sequence is 13 residues long. V lost 10 bases to trimming and J lost 5 bases; unmatched junction nucleotides: 8. The germline CDR1 and CDR2 sequences are MDHEN and SYDVKM. This CDR3 reads CATYDRGKDTQYF. The CDR3 coding sequence is TGTGCCACGTATGACAGGGGTAAAGATACGCAGTATTTT.

The rearrangement joins TRBV18 to TRBJ2-1, with 7 bases aligning to TRBD1. The CDR3 is 14 amino acids. Trimming cost V 4 bases and J 5 bases; bases outside gene matches: 5. The germline CDR1 and CDR2 sequences are KGHSH and LQKENI. The CDR3 loop reads CASSLDRAHNEQFF. DNA for the CDR3: TGTGCCAGCTCACTCGACAGGGCCCACAATGAGCAGTTCTTC.

The chain carries TRBV18 and TRBJ1-6, with 7 nucleotides matching TRBD1. This CDR3 spans 15 amino acids. Per germline, CDR1 KGHSH and CDR2 LQKENI. The junction had 5 bases not matched to a gene; V was cut back by 2 bases and J by 7 bases. CDR3 in DNA: TGTGCCAGCTCACCAGGGACAGTGGGAAATTCACCCCTCCACTTT. Amino acids: CASSPGTVGNSPLHF. The full variable domain, in which reference TRBV18 and TRBJ1-6 provide the parts outside the CDR3, is NAGVMQNPRHLVRRRGQEARLRCSPMKGHSHVYWYRQLPEEGLKFMVYLQKENIIDESGMPKERFSAEFPKEGPSILRIQQVVRGDSAAYFCASSPGTVGNSPLHFGNGTRLTVT.

The J gene is TRBJ1-1, the V gene TRBV6-5, with 10 bases lining up with TRBD1. Germline trimming cut 5 bases from V and 5 bases from J; bases unmatched to any gene: 2. The CDR3 extends over 13 amino acids. Germline CDR1 and CDR2: MNHEY and SVGAGI. CDR3 sequence: CASSRTGGTEAFF. The CDR3 DNA follows: TGTGCCAGCAGTCGGACAGGGGGGACTGAAGCTTTCTTT.

This clone turned up a few times. This chain joins TRBV11-3 and TRBJ2-2; 9 bases are shared with TRBD1. The CDR3 runs to 15 residues. Trimming took 4 bases from V and 5 from J; bases not matched to a gene: 5. Germline V gene sequence: CDR1 SGHNT, CDR2 YENEEA. CDR3: CASSSSGTGTGELFF. The DNA for the CDR3 is TGTGCCAGCAGCTCCTCCGGGACAGGGACCGGGGAGCTGTTTTTT.

V is TRBV18 and J is TRBJ2-3; 7 nucleotides line up with TRBD2. The CDR3 runs to 15 residues. Germline CDR1 is KGHSH and CDR2 is LQKENI. V dropped 4 bases and J dropped 2; count of bases not matched to a gene: 6. The CDR3 region has the DNA TGTGCCAGCTCACGCCTAGCGGAACACACAGATACGCAGTATTTT. Translated: CASSRLAEHTDTQYF.

The chain recombines TRBV9 with TRBJ2-6; no clear D. CDR3 length equals 17 residues. Trimming removed 0 bases at V and 0 bases at J, with 10 bases between. From germline, CDR1 is SGDLS and CDR2 YYNGEE. CDR3: CASSVVLWSSGANVLTF. The CDR3 nucleotides are TGTGCCAGCAGCGTAGTTCTCTGGAGCTCTGGGGCCAACGTCCTGACTTTC.

This chain uses TRBV9 with TRBJ2-7, with 10 bases aligning to TRBD2. Germline trimming cut 3 bases from V and 6 bases from J; bases unmatched to any gene: 12. The CDR3 sequence is 16 residues long. CDR1 and CDR2 (germline): SGDLS, YYNGEE. The CDR3 sequence: CASSERTSGDGSEQYF. CDR3 sequence (DNA): TGTGCCAGCAGCGAGCGGACTAGCGGTGACGGTTCCGAGCAGTACTTC.

The CDR3 sequence is CASSQANGLAGGEQYF. CDR3 in DNA: TGTGCCAGCAGCCAAGCCAATGGACTAGCGGGAGGGGAGCAGTACTTC. The chain is built from TRBV3-1 (or the pseudogene TRBV3-2) and TRBJ2-7; 15 positions agree with TRBD2. CDR3 length equals 16 residues. V gave up 1 base and J gave up 7 bases; unmatched junction bases: 5. The germline CDR1 and CDR2 sequences are LGHDT and YNNKEL (reference sequence).

This clone was recorded at least ten times. The chain employs TRBV21-1 and TRBJ1-3. TRBV21-1 is reported as a pseudogene. This CDR3 spans 15 amino acids. The CDR3 here is CASSKQGGAGNTIYF. CDR3 nucleotide sequence: TGTGCCAGCAGCAAACAGGGAGGGGCTGGAAACACCATATATTTT.

This chain joins TRBV3-1 (or the pseudogene TRBV3-2) and TRBJ2-2, with TRBD2 matching over 8 bases. There are 16 residues in the CDR3. Germline CDR1 reads LGHDT; CDR2 reads YNNKEL (reference sequence). J lost 5 bases, V lost 0 bases, and 5 bases had no gene match. The CDR3 loop is CASSQDSGLETGELFF. The CDR3 nucleotides are TGTGCCAGCAGCCAAGATTCGGGACTAGAGACCGGGGAGCTGTTTTTT.

The chain joins TRBV6-6 to TRBJ1-1; TRBD1 matches 9 bases. Trimming took 6 bases from V and 6 from J; bases not matched to a gene: 5. CDR3 length equals 13 residues. The germline V gene encodes CDR1 MNHNY and CDR2 SVGAGI (reference sequence). This CDR3 is CASREQGAAEAFF. CDR3 in DNA: TGTGCCAGCAGGGAACAGGGGGCGGCTGAAGCTTTCTTT.